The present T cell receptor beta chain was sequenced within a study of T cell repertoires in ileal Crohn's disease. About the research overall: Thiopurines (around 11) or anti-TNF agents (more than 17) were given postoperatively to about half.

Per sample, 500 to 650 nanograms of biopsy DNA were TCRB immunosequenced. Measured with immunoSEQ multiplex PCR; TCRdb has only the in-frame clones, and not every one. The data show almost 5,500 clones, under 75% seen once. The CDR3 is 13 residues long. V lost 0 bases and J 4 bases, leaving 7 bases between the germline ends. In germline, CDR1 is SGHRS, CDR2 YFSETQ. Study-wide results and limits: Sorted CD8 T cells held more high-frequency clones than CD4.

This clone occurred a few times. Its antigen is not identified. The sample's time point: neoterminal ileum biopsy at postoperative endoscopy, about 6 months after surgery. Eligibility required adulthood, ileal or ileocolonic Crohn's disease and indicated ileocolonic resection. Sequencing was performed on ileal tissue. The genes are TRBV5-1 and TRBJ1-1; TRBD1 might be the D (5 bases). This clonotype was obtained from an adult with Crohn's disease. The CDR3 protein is CASSLGQLTEAFF. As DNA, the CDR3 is TGCGCCAGCAGCTTGGGACAGCTCACTGAAGCTTTCTTT.